This T cell receptor (beta chain) was identified during a study of blood T cell repertoires in COVID-19. The CDR3 sequence is 13 residues long. V lost 4 bases to trimming and J lost 0 bases, with 7 bases between them. CDR1 LGHDT and CDR2 YNNKEL come from the germline V gene (reference sequence). The protocol was immunoSEQ multiplex PCR, while the TCRdb copy is restricted to in-frame clones and leaves out a portion. Of about 25,000 clones in the sample, roughly 79% are singletons; the top ten hold 6.5%. Sequencing was carried out using peripheral blood. The sequence was obtained from a man between 65 and 80 years old with acute or convalescent COVID-19. This sequence joins TRBV3-1 (or the pseudogene TRBV3-2) and TRBJ2-7, with a weak D call TRBD1 (6 bases). DNA for the CDR3: TGTGCCAGCAGCCTACAGGGCTCCTACGAGCAGTACTTC. Residues: CASSLQGSYEQYF.